This T cell receptor (beta chain) is drawn from a study of response to subunit inactivated influenza vaccine. In its sample, this clonotype was seen a few times. Each CDR3 protein is one row after TCRdb ran MiXCR on the RT-PCR reads. The sample lists roughly 620,000 distinct CDR3 sequences, about 11% occurring once. A further study also used this sample, focusing on T cells expressing NK-cell markers. In that study: Libraries used 5'RACE template switching adding universal primer site and UMIs. Of eight sequenced donors, seven were HCMV-seropositive and one HCMV-seronegative. For several experiments, T cell sorting was restricted to the alpha-beta TCR population by means of an anti-gamma-delta TCR antibody. NKG2C+ dominant clonotype frequencies in about 6 donors were roughly 1.0-7.5% of CD8+ T cells. A handful of donors showed these clonotypes also leading the CD3+CD56-NKG2C+ fraction.

The material was PBMCs from blood, obtained on the day of vaccination. This receptor was obtained from a man over 45 who received an inactivated influenza vaccine.

The DNA of the CDR3 is TGTGCCAGCAGCCGATCACCTCTATCAACTAACAATGAGCAGTTCTTC. It codes for CASSRSPLSTNNEQFF. The chain joins TRBV3-1 to TRBJ2-1, with no clear D. CDR1 is LGHDT, CDR2 YNNKEL, per germline (reference sequence). V lost 4 bases, J lost 5 bases, and 18 bases lay in between. The CDR3 loop spans 16 amino acids.